This T cell receptor beta chain was recorded in a study of response to subunit inactivated influenza vaccine. The CDR3 has 14 amino acids. Trimming took 0 bases from V and 3 from J; bases not matched to a gene: 3. The V gene's germline CDR1 is SGHRS and CDR2 YFSETQ. This clonotype was picked up one time. Its specificity is unknown. General observations from the study: A suggestion made by the authors is that each seasonal influenza vaccination recruits few new T cells.

From the RT-PCR reads, TCRdb called clonotypes with MiXCR, one entry per CDR3 protein. Found here are roughly 520,000 distinct CDR3 sequences, 25% of them singletons; the top ten hold under 2.5%. The sequence was obtained from a man aged 50 to 59 who received an inactivated influenza vaccine. The source was CD4+ T cells sorted from PBMCs, collected around 5 days after vaccination. The chain couples TRBV5-1 to TRBJ2-7, with TRBD2 matching 7 bases. The chain's CDR3 is CASSLGDYYYEQYF. The CDR3 DNA reads as TGCGCCAGCAGCTTGGGGGACTACTACTACGAGCAGTACTTC.